The following is a TCR beta chain sequence with its context. Naivety among CD8 cells was defined by CD45RO negativity and positive CCR7 selection, thereby excluding terminally differentiated effector memory CD45RA+ cells. The data derive from a study of shared clonotypes between healthy human individuals. At deep level, the assay was performed. Sorted-subset replicate PCRs used 200 ng DNA, tens of thousands of T cell genomes. Clones were sequenced by immunoSEQ multiplex PCR, and TCRdb holds only the in-frame ones, with some missing. The data contain 1.5 million to 2.5 million clones, 85% to 95% of them singletons. Germline CDR1 and CDR2: MDHEN and SYDVKM. The CDR3 totals 16 residues. Trimming took off 0 bases at V and 0 bases at J, with 12 bases between the two ends.

The receptor was derived from a man in his late teens or twenties in good health. This rearrangement joins TRBV28 to TRBJ2-7; a weak D match, TRBD2 (6 bases). Source material: naive CD8+ T cells sorted from blood. CDR3 protein: CASSLWAGLSSYEQYF. The CDR3, as DNA: TGTGCCAGCAGTTTATGGGCGGGGCTTAGCTCCTACGAGCAGTACTTC.